This TCR beta chain is from a study of cytomegalovirus exposure and HLA in healthy donors. Study-wide points: As confirmed in vitro, a few CMV-associated chains were specific for CMV antigens. Rare TCR sequences predominated, though certain public TCRs were found in many donors.

Turning to this clone: Its specificity is unknown.

Data came from immunoSEQ multiplex PCR; TCRdb stores just in-frame clones and leaves some out. The table lists 100,000 to 150,000 clones, more than 95% of them singletons. Sequences were obtained from PBMCs. The sequence derives from a man aged 18 to 29 in good health and CMV-seronegative.

The CDR3, as DNA: TGCGCCAGCAGCTGGGCCGGGACAGGGGGCTACAATGAGCAGTTCTTC. Amino acids: CASSWAGTGGYNEQFF. This chain connects TRBV5-1 to TRBJ2-1; 11 bases fit TRBD1. This CDR3 has 16 amino acids. Germline V gene sequence: CDR1 SGHRS, CDR2 YFSETQ. The trim removed 3 bases at V and 3 bases at J, leaving 5 bases unmatched.